These 22 T cell receptor beta chains originate from one sample sequenced in a study of neurological immune-mediated disorders. Each CDR3 protein gets one entry after TCRdb re-called the 5' RACE reads with MiXCR. Of about 36,000 distinct CDR3 sequences in the sample, around 10% are singletons; the top ten hold 6.6%. The sample consisted of PBMCs. The source is a woman younger than 45 with HTLV-1-associated myelopathy (HAM/TSP).

Note on this clonotype: Compared with germline, one end of the junction differs, possibly owing to a read error. The gene calls are TRBV3-1 and TRBJ2-2; the D is unclear. The CDR3 length is 14 residues. CDR1 and CDR2 from the germline V gene are LGHDT and YNNKEL (reference sequence). CDR3 loop: CASSKRPNNGELFF. The CDR3 DNA reads TGTGCCAGCAGCAAAAGACCTAACAACGGGGAGCTGTTTTTT.

This clonotype was recorded many times. The chain combines TRBV7-2 with TRBJ2-7, with D uncertain. Trimming took off 3 bases at V and 2 bases at J, with 11 bases between the two ends. This CDR3 spans 14 amino acids. Germline values: CDR1 SGHTA, CDR2 FQGNSA. For the CDR3, the DNA is TGTGCCAGCAGCTTTACCCCGAGTGCCTACGAGCAGTACTTC. Translating it yields CASSFTPSAYEQYF.

In this sample, this clonotype turned up many times. The V call is TRBV7-9, the J call TRBJ1-2; D unclear. V lost 3 bases and J 3 bases, leaving 11 bases between the germline ends. This CDR3 is built from 14 residues. In germline, CDR1 is SEHNR, CDR2 FQNEAQ (reference sequence). CDR3 region: CASSFGLQDYGYTF. The CDR3 bases are TGTGCCAGCAGCTTTGGTCTGCAGGACTATGGCTACACCTTC. Full variable domain (outside the CDR3, taken from reference TRBV7-9 and TRBJ1-2): DTGVSQNPRHKITKRGQNVTFRCDPISEHNRLYWYRQTLGQGPEFLTYFQNEAQLEKSRLLSDRFSAERPKGSFSTLEIQRTEQGDSAMYLCASSFGLQDYGYTFGSGTRLTVV.

The V and J genes are TRBV2 and TRBJ1-6; 7 nucleotides match TRBD1. V was clipped by 5 bases and J by 4 bases; unmatched bases: 5. The germline V gene encodes CDR1 SNHLY and CDR2 FYNNEI. The CDR3 has 15 amino acids. CDR3 loop: CASSPGQRYNSPLHF. CDR3 coding DNA: TGTGCCAGCAGTCCGGGACAGAGATATAATTCACCCCTCCACTTT.

This clonotype was seen many times. The chain links TRBV20-1 to TRBJ1-2, with D possibly TRBD1 on 6 matching bases. Trimming took off 0 bases at V and 0 bases at J, with 17 bases between the two ends. CDR1 and CDR2 from the germline V gene are DFQATT and SNEGSKA (reference sequence). This CDR3 contains 17 residues. CDR3 sequence: CSARDLRGLRTNYGYTF. The CDR3, as DNA: TGCAGTGCTAGAGATCTTCGGGGGCTCCGAACTAACTATGGCTACACCTTC.

This clonotype was seen ten or more times. V and J are TRBV5-1 and TRBJ2-1; unclear D gene. The CDR3 has 14 amino acids. The V gene lost 0 bases and the J gene lost 9 bases, with 13 bases spanning the gap. Germline V gene lookup returns CDR1 SGHRS and CDR2 YFSETQ. The CDR3 region is CASSLVASNFEQFF. The DNA for the CDR3 is TGCGCCAGCAGCTTGGTGGCTAGTAATTTTGAGCAGTTCTTC. Complete variable domain (other parts from reference TRBV5-1 and TRBJ2-1): KAGVTQTPRYLIKTRGQQVTLSCSPISGHRSVSWYQQTPGQGLQFLFEYFSETQRNKGNFPGRFSGRQFSNSRSEMNVSTLELGDSALYLCASSLVASNFEQFFGPGTRLTVL.

Ten or more counts support this clonotype. The chain has TRBV18 and TRBJ2-7; 9 nucleotides align to TRBD1. The CDR3 totals 15 residues. The V gene's germline CDR1 is KGHSH and CDR2 LQKENI. With V trimmed by 3 bases and J by 1 base, 4 bases remained unmatched. CDR3 sequence: CASSPGGTGSYEQYF. The CDR3 nucleotides are TGTGCCAGCTCACCTGGAGGGACAGGGTCCTACGAGCAGTACTTC.

This clonotype was seen at least ten times. The genes are TRBV6-1 and TRBJ2-3; D is ambiguous. This CDR3 contains 14 residues. V shed 7 bases and J shed 5 bases, with 16 bases lying between them. Germline CDR1 reads MNHNS; CDR2 reads SASEGT. The CDR3 nucleotides are TGTGCCAGCAACTTAGAGGTTCATCTAGATACGCAGTATTTT. Protein product: CASNLEVHLDTQYF.

J is TRBJ1-1 and V is TRBV5-1; TRBD1 agrees at 7 bases. After removal of 2 bases from V and 3 bases from J, the junction contained 10 bases not matched to a gene. The CDR3 is 16 amino acids. Germline V CDR1 and CDR2: SGHRS, YFSETQ. Here the CDR3 reads CASSLGLTGEDTEAFF. Here the CDR3 DNA reads TGCGCCAGCAGCTTAGGGTTAACAGGGGAGGACACTGAAGCTTTCTTT.

This clonotype came up many times. This chain connects TRBV7-2 to TRBJ2-5; D tentatively fits TRBD1 or TRBD2 (5 bases each). The V end was cut by 4 bases, the J end by 7 bases, with 13 bases between. The CDR3 totals 13 residues. Germline V gene sequence: CDR1 SGHTA, CDR2 FQGNSA. The CDR3 sequence is CASSSTGEGTQYF. CDR3 nucleotides: TGTGCCAGCAGCTCTACAGGAGAGGGGACCCAGTACTTC.

This clonotype has at least ten counts. The chain joins TRBV20-1 to TRBJ1-2, with 8 nucleotides matching TRBD1. Germline trimming cut 6 bases from V and 8 bases from J; bases unmatched to any gene: 11. CDR3 length equals 13 residues. CDR1 is DFQATT, CDR2 SNEGSKA, per germline (reference sequence). CDR3 sequence: CSAIDRGVSGYTF. CDR3 sequence (DNA): TGCAGTGCAATCGACAGGGGAGTCTCCGGCTACACCTTC.

Many counts were recorded for this clonotype. The chain links TRBV24-1 to TRBJ1-5; D is undetermined. The germline V gene encodes CDR1 KGHDR and CDR2 SFDVKD. The CDR3 totals 17 residues. Trimming pared 3 bases from V and 1 base from J, leaving 15 bases between. CDR3 DNA: TGTGCCACCAGTGATCCCGTCCGGCGAGGGAGCAATCAGCCCCAGCATTTT. It codes for CATSDPVRRGSNQPQHF.

This clonotype has a count of ten or more. J is TRBJ2-7 and V is TRBV20-1, with D possibly matching TRBD1 (6 bases). CDR3 length equals 14 residues. CDR1 and CDR2 from the germline V gene are DFQATT and SNEGSKA (reference sequence). Trimming stripped 3 bases from V and 1 base from J, with 13 bases between. CDR3 sequence: CSARGRGGSYEQYF. CDR3 DNA: TGCAGTGCTAGGGGGAGAGGGGGATCCTACGAGCAGTACTTC.

Many counts were recorded for this clonotype. The chain is built from TRBV25-1 and TRBJ2-6; D is tentatively TRBD1 or TRBD2 (5 bases each). V was shortened by 3 bases and J by 2 bases, with 17 bases between the two germline ends. The CDR3 covers 18 residues. Germline V gene data show CDR1 as MGHDK and CDR2 as SYGVNS. The CDR3 here is CASSDDRGAPPGANVLTF. CDR3 in DNA: TGTGCCAGCAGTGATGATAGGGGAGCACCCCCTGGGGCCAACGTCCTGACTTTC.

In its sample, this clonotype was seen many times. The rearrangement uses TRBV20-1 and TRBJ1-1; perhaps TRBD1 as D (5 bases). V lost 1 base and J 3 bases, leaving 9 bases between the germline ends. The CDR3 runs 13 residues. CDR1 is DFQATT, CDR2 SNEGSKA, per germline (reference sequence). As DNA, the CDR3 is TGCAGTGCTAGAGGGCGAGGGGACACTGAAGCTTTCTTT. Its protein is CSARGRGDTEAFF.

This clonotype occurred many times. The DNA of the CDR3 is TGTGCCAGCAGGACCGCCCTTAAAGCTTTCTTT. Encoded protein: CASRTALKAFF. This chain uses TRBV12-3 or TRBV12-4 with TRBJ1-1; D not resolved. The CDR3 runs 11 residues. Deletions cut 6 bases from V and 9 bases from J, with 11 bases between.

There are many counts of this clonotype. The chain combines TRBV5-1 with TRBJ1-1; 11 nucleotides align to TRBD1. The CDR3 is 14 residues long. The junction had 2 bases not matched to a gene; V was cut back by 4 bases and J by 3 bases. CDR1 is SGHRS and CDR2 is YFSETQ in the germline V gene. The CDR3: CASSRTGGDTEAFF. In nucleotides, the CDR3 is TGCGCCAGCAGCCGGACAGGGGGCGACACTGAAGCTTTCTTT.

V usage is TRBV6-4 and J usage is TRBJ1-2; D ambiguous. Germline loops: CDR1 MRHNA, CDR2 SNTAGT. The CDR3 consists of 14 residues. Trimming took off 6 bases at V and 2 bases at J, with 13 bases between the two ends. The CDR3 sequence is CASRDNRVNYGYTF. The CDR3 DNA follows: TGTGCCAGCAGAGATAATAGGGTCAACTATGGCTACACCTTC.

This clonotype showed up many times. This chain connects TRBV5-1 to TRBJ2-1, with D possibly being TRBD1 or TRBD2 (7 bases each). CDR3 length: 15 amino acids. The V end was cut by 1 base, the J end by 3 bases, with 11 bases between. CDR1 is SGHRS, CDR2 YFSETQ, per germline. CDR3 DNA sequence: TGCGCCAGCAGCTTGTCAGGGGGGGTCTACAATGAGCAGTTCTTC. Its translation is CASSLSGGVYNEQFF.

The table lists this clonotype with many counts. The V call is TRBV5-1, the J call TRBJ1-2; D is uncertain. Trimming cost V 4 bases and J 5 bases, with 12 bases left between them. The germline V gene has CDR1 SGHRS and CDR2 YFSETQ. The CDR3 covers 13 residues. The CDR3 sequence: CASSADGAYGYTF. The DNA of the CDR3 is TGCGCCAGCAGCGCGGACGGCGCATATGGCTACACCTTC.

This clonotype occurred many times. J is TRBJ2-1 and V is TRBV5-1, with D uncertain. Germline V gives CDR1 SGHRS, CDR2 YFSETQ. The length of the CDR3 is 11 residues. Deletions cut 6 bases from V and 1 base from J, with 2 bases between. This chain's CDR3 is CASNSYNEQFF. In DNA form, the CDR3 reads TGCGCCAGCAATTCCTACAATGAGCAGTTCTTC.

In this sample, this clonotype turned up many times. The chain employs TRBV5-1 and TRBJ2-2, with D unclear. CDR1 and CDR2 from the germline V gene are SGHRS and YFSETQ. The CDR3 covers 14 residues. Trimming removed 7 bases from V and 1 base from J, with 11 bases in between. CDR3 region: CASAQDQNTGELFF. The DNA for the CDR3 is TGCGCCAGCGCCCAGGACCAGAACACCGGGGAGCTGTTTTTT.